The 27 T cell receptor beta chains given below trace back to one sample, sequenced in a study of control samples from healthy donors and cancer patients. Sequenced by immunoSEQ multiplex PCR; TCRdb stores in-frame clones only, minus some. The sample contains 150,000 or so clones, just over 85% of which appear only once. Sequencing was done on a sample of blood. These receptors originate from a man aged 18 to 29 in good health.

V gene TRBV24-1 combines with J gene TRBJ1-1; D call uncertain. This CDR3 has 14 amino acids. Between the trimmed V and J ends, which lost 3 bases and 11 bases, there was a span of 18 bases. From germline, CDR1 is KGHDR and CDR2 SFDVKD. The CDR3 reads CATSDNTAGASAFF. CDR3 sequence (DNA): TGTGCCACCAGTGATAATACGGCGGGCGCTTCGGCTTTCTTT.

As concerns this clone: Different DNA sequences within this sample yield the same CDR3. This chain connects TRBV4-3 to TRBJ2-5, with TRBD2 matching over 7 bases. CDR1 is LGHNA and CDR2 is YSLEER in the germline V gene. CDR3 length: 13 amino acids. V lost 0 bases and J lost 5; bases outside the gene matches: 0. CDR3 sequence: CASSQEGGETQYF. The DNA for the CDR3 is TGCGCCAGCAGCCAAGAGGGGGGGGAGACCCAGTACTTC.

The chain carries TRBV5-1 and TRBJ2-3; the D is unclear. From germline, CDR1 is SGHRS and CDR2 YFSETQ. This CDR3 is 12 amino acids long. V dropped 3 bases and J dropped 5 bases, with 7 bases sitting between them. CDR3 in DNA: TGCGCCAGCAGCTCCGCAAAAGATACGCAGTATTTT. It is translated as CASSSAKDTQYF.

The J gene is TRBJ2-7, the V gene TRBV2; tentatively, D is TRBD1 (5 bases). Germline V gene sequence: CDR1 SNHLY, CDR2 FYNNEI. V lost 2 bases and J lost 2, with 10 bases in between. The CDR3 consists of 14 residues. CDR3 sequence (DNA): TGTGCCAGCAGTGAACAGGGCGGCCCCTACGAGCAGTACTTC. Its translation: CASSEQGGPYEQYF.

V and J are TRBV4-1 and TRBJ1-2; possible D gene TRBD1, 6 bases. CDR3 size: 14 residues. Trimming took 4 bases from V and 5 from J, leaving 14 bases between them. The germline CDR1 and CDR2 sequences are MGHRA and YSYEKL. In DNA form, the CDR3 reads TGCGCCAGCAGCCTCCCGGGACAAGGTTATGGCTACACCTTC. It encodes CASSLPGQGYGYTF.

This clone was observed once. CDR3 bases: TGTGCCAGCTCCCGGGGGGGAGAGACCCAGTACTTC. Its protein product is CASSRGGETQYF. V and J are TRBV18 and TRBJ2-5, with 8 positions matching TRBD2. From germline, CDR1 is KGHSH and CDR2 LQKENI. The ends lost 6 bases at V and 4 bases at J; junction bases unmatched: 1. The CDR3 contains 12 residues.

The chain employs TRBV4-2 and TRBJ2-6; D remains unclear. Germline assignment: CDR1 LGHNA and CDR2 YNFKEQ. V dropped 0 bases and J dropped 0 bases, with 9 bases sitting between them. This CDR3 contains 17 residues. CDR3 residues: CASSQDPLPSGANVLTF. CDR3 nucleotides: TGTGCCAGCAGCCAAGATCCACTGCCCTCTGGGGCCAACGTCCTGACTTTC.

The chain is built from TRBV19 and TRBJ1-5, with no clear D. Germline CDR1 and CDR2: LNHDA and SQIVND (reference sequence). The V end was cut by 5 bases, the J end by 0 bases, with 8 bases between. The CDR3 is made up of 14 amino acids. The CDR3 DNA reads as TGTGCCAGTAGTGTCTGGGATAGCAATCAGCCCCAGCATTTT. Translation: CASSVWDSNQPQHF. Supplemented by reference TRBV19 and TRBJ1-5, the full variable domain reads DGGITQSPKYLFRKEGQNVTLSCEQNLNHDAMYWYRQDPGQGLRLIYYSQIVNDFQKGDIAEGYSVSREKKESFPLTVTSAQKNPTAFYLCASSVWDSNQPQHFGDGTRLSIL.

V gene TRBV6-5 combines with J gene TRBJ1-4; possible D gene TRBD1, 6 bases. Germline lookup yields CDR1 MNHEY and CDR2 SVGAGI. The CDR3 runs 13 residues. V shed 4 bases and J shed 6 bases, with 9 bases lying between them. The CDR3 is CASSSAGDEKLFF. In DNA form, the CDR3 reads TGTGCCAGCAGTTCGGCAGGGGATGAAAAACTGTTTTTT.

The chain links TRBV15 to TRBJ2-7; 9 positions match TRBD1. The CDR3 is 14 residues long. V was clipped by 6 bases and J by 5 bases; unmatched bases: 8. The germline V gene has CDR1 LNHNV and CDR2 YYDKDF (reference sequence). CDR3 amino acids: CATSGRTGDHEQYF. The CDR3 DNA follows: TGTGCCACCAGTGGGCGGACAGGGGACCACGAGCAGTACTTC.

V and J are TRBV5-1 and TRBJ2-2, with 10 bases fitting TRBD1. Germline V gene sequence: CDR1 SGHRS, CDR2 YFSETQ. V lost 4 bases to trimming and J lost 4 bases; unmatched junction nucleotides: 4. This CDR3 contains 15 residues. The chain's CDR3 is CASSTGQGSTGELFF. In nucleotides, the CDR3 is TGCGCCAGCAGCACGGGACAGGGGAGCACCGGGGAGCTGTTTTTT.

V gene TRBV6-2 or TRBV6-3 combines with J gene TRBJ1-6; D ambiguous. The germline V and J ends were trimmed by 2 bases and 0 bases, with 20 bases remaining between them. The germline V gene has CDR1 MNHEY and CDR2 SVGEGT. The CDR3 runs to 20 residues. Here the CDR3 reads CASSYKGRLALFSYNSPLHF. For the CDR3, the DNA is TGTGCCAGCAGTTACAAAGGGCGACTTGCCCTGTTCTCCTATAATTCACCCCTCCACTTT.

J is TRBJ2-1 and V is TRBV19; D perhaps matches TRBD2 (5 bases). This CDR3 has 16 amino acids. The ends were cut back, 5 bases at V and 0 bases at J, with 14 bases in the middle. CDR1 and CDR2 (germline): LNHDA, SQIVND (reference sequence). The CDR3 sequence: CASSPPSGGSYNEQFF. CDR3 bases: TGTGCCAGTAGTCCTCCATCAGGAGGCTCCTACAATGAGCAGTTCTTC.

This chain links TRBV6-1 with TRBJ2-7, with a weak D call TRBD2 (7 bases). Trimming stripped 3 bases from V and 6 bases from J, with 12 bases between. The germline gives CDR1 MNHNS, CDR2 SASEGT. CDR3 length: 13 amino acids. The CDR3 loop is CASSEGGQTEQYF. The CDR3 region has the DNA TGTGCCAGCAGTGAGGGGGGGCAGACCGAGCAGTACTTC.

The gene calls are TRBV3-1 (or the pseudogene TRBV3-2) and TRBJ1-2, with 8 bases fitting TRBD1. V lost 2 bases, J lost 4 bases, and 6 bases stayed unmatched. The V gene's germline CDR1 is LGHDT and CDR2 YNNKEL (reference sequence). The CDR3 is 15 residues long. CDR3 region: CASSQLRGRIYGYTF. CDR3 DNA sequence: TGTGCCAGCAGCCAACTCAGGGGGCGGATCTATGGCTACACCTTC.

This chain joins TRBV27 and TRBJ2-7; D assignment may be TRBD1 or TRBD2 (5 bases each). This CDR3 is 13 amino acids long. The germline CDR1 and CDR2 sequences are MNHEY and SMNVEV (reference sequence). Trimming pared 5 bases from V and 3 bases from J, leaving 11 bases between. The CDR3 DNA follows: TGTGCCAGCAGTAAACCGGGGCTCTACGAGCAGTACTTC. Translated, it gives CASSKPGLYEQYF.

The rearrangement joins TRBV28 to TRBJ1-3; D possibly corresponds to TRBD1 (5 bases). The CDR3 consists of 16 residues. Trimming shortened V by 6 bases and J by 6 bases, and 21 bases separated the two germline ends. Germline CDR1 reads MDHEN; CDR2 reads SYDVKM. The CDR3 DNA reads as TGTGCCAGCAGAAAAGGGTCGGGGACTGCGGAAAACACCATATATTTT. Translation gives CASRKGSGTAENTIYF.

The chain recombines TRBV5-6 with TRBJ2-7; a weak D match, TRBD2 (5 bases). Germline CDR1 is SGHDT and CDR2 is YYEEEE. Between the trimmed V and J ends, which lost 3 bases and 0 bases, there was a span of 19 bases. This CDR3 is 17 amino acids long. The CDR3 protein is CASSSPSGRRSSYEQYF. CDR3 DNA: TGTGCCAGCAGCTCCCCTTCGGGCAGGAGGAGCTCCTACGAGCAGTACTTC.

The V and J genes are TRBV28 and TRBJ2-3; 8 nucleotides agree with TRBD1. V shed 10 bases and J 4 bases; nucleotides not matched to a gene: 13. CDR3 length equals 15 residues. Germline V gene lookup returns CDR1 MDHEN and CDR2 SYDVKM. The CDR3 bases are TGTGCCACCAGGTCCAGGGGGCAATCCCCAGATACGCAGTATTTT. Translating it yields CATRSRGQSPDTQYF.

The chain links TRBV24-1 to TRBJ2-5; 10 bases map to TRBD1. Germline lookup yields CDR1 KGHDR and CDR2 SFDVKD. The CDR3 covers 17 residues. With V trimmed by 3 bases and J by 2 bases, 8 bases remained unmatched. DNA of the CDR3: TGTGCCACCAGTGATCCGAGGGGGACAGGGGCACAAGAGACCCAGTACTTC. This sequence encodes CATSDPRGTGAQETQYF.

The chain is built from TRBV13 and TRBJ2-3; TRBD2 is a possible D gene (6 bases). This CDR3 contains 15 residues. V dropped 4 bases and J dropped 0 bases, with 11 bases sitting between them. Germline assignment: CDR1 PRHDT and CDR2 FYEKMQ (reference sequence). CDR3 sequence reads: CASSSRGLSTDTQYF. The CDR3 DNA sequence: TGTGCCAGCAGCTCGCGGGGCCTTAGCACAGATACGCAGTATTTT.

This clone was counted a single time. This chain uses TRBV6-4 with TRBJ2-1, with 8 bases lining up with TRBD1. Germline loops: CDR1 MRHNA, CDR2 SNTAGT. The CDR3 extends over 13 amino acids. V trimming: 6 bases; J trimming: 8 bases; junction bases outside the gene matches: 6. In DNA, the CDR3 is TGTGCCAGCAGCCTGACAGGGGAGGATGAGCAGTTCTTC. Protein sequence: CASSLTGEDEQFF.

The CDR3 DNA sequence: TGCGCCAGCAGCCGCATCGGACAGGGAGACCACTATGGCTACACCTTC. Translating gives CASSRIGQGDHYGYTF. This chain links TRBV5-1 with TRBJ1-2; 8 bases line up with TRBD1. V lost 4 bases and J lost 3; bases outside the gene matches: 11. The CDR3 is made up of 16 amino acids. In germline, CDR1 is SGHRS, CDR2 YFSETQ.

This rearrangement joins TRBV4-2 to TRBJ2-3; 12 bases are a match to TRBD2. Germline assignment: CDR1 LGHNA and CDR2 YNFKEQ. Trimming cost V 1 base and J 6 bases; bases outside gene matches: 5. The CDR3 is 16 residues long. The CDR3 loop reads CASSQGATSGGDTQYF. CDR3 coding DNA: TGTGCCAGCAGCCAAGGGGCCACTAGCGGGGGGGATACGCAGTATTTT.

V is TRBV6-5 and J is TRBJ2-1, with 8 nucleotides matching TRBD2. Trimming took 6 bases from V and 4 from J; bases not matched to a gene: 8. In germline, CDR1 is MNHEY, CDR2 SVGAGI. The length of the CDR3 is 15 residues. The CDR3 nucleotides read TGTGCCAGCAGCCGAGCGGGGGCGCGTTACAATGAGCAGTTCTTC. It encodes CASSRAGARYNEQFF.

The rearrangement joins TRBV7-9 to TRBJ2-3; 7 nucleotides line up with TRBD1. CDR1 is SEHNR, CDR2 FQNEAQ, per germline (reference sequence). V was clipped by 3 bases and J by 0 bases; unmatched bases: 3. The CDR3 runs 15 residues. The CDR3 DNA is TGTGCCAGCAGCTTCACAGGGGAGAGCACAGATACGCAGTATTTT. This codes for CASSFTGESTDTQYF. Full variable domain (rest looked up from reference TRBV7-9 and TRBJ2-3): DTGVSQNPRHKITKRGQNVTFRCDPISEHNRLYWYRQTLGQGPEFLTYFQNEAQLEKSRLLSDRFSAERPKGSFSTLEIQRTEQGDSAMYLCASSFTGESTDTQYFGPGTRLTVL.

The CDR3 loop reads CASSTPPRGASGELFF. In DNA form, the CDR3 reads TGTGCCAGTAGTACACCCCCCCGGGGGGCTAGCGGGGAGCTGTTTTTT. The chain uses TRBV19 and TRBJ2-2, with D perhaps matching TRBD2 (7 bases). V was trimmed by 4 bases and J by 7 bases, leaving 19 bases between them. This CDR3 comprises 16 residues. The V gene's germline CDR1 is LNHDA and CDR2 SQIVND (reference sequence).